A single sample is the source of the 10 T cell receptor beta chains below, sequenced in a study of patients and donors after allogeneic stem cell transplantation. TCRdb reprocessed the RT-PCR reads via MiXCR and lists one record per CDR3 protein. The repertoire holds about a million distinct CDR3 sequences, with more than 15% as singletons. The sequencing input was blood, either unsorted or a sorted T cell fraction (not recorded which). These receptors all stem from a human donor who was either an allogeneic HSCT recipient or a stem cell or donor lymphocyte infusion donor (not recorded which). It is not recorded whose cells these are; they may come from a transplant donor.

This clonotype was found a few times. This chain links TRBV5-6 with TRBJ2-3, with TRBD1 identical over 8 bases. Looked up from germline, CDR1 is SGHDT and CDR2 is YYEEEE. The junction had 7 bases not matched to a gene; V was cut back by 2 bases and J by 5 bases. The CDR3 runs to 15 residues. The CDR3 nucleotides read TGTGCCAGCAGCTTCCCGGACAGGGCGGGAGATACGCAGTATTTT. Amino acids: CASSFPDRAGDTQYF.

The genes are TRBV20-1 and TRBJ1-6; no reliable D call. Per the germline V gene, CDR1 is DFQATT and CDR2 is SNEGSKA (reference sequence). V gave up 0 bases and J gave up 8 bases, with 14 bases separating them. This CDR3 comprises 15 residues. The CDR3 reads CSARDTQTRDSPLHF. In DNA, the CDR3 is TGCAGTGCTAGAGATACCCAGACAAGAGATTCACCCCTCCACTTT.

The genes are TRBV6-2 or TRBV6-3 and TRBJ2-5; tentatively, D is TRBD2 (5 bases). The V end lost 5 bases, the J end lost 4 bases, and 14 bases lay between the germline ends. The CDR3 covers 14 residues. Germline V lookup: CDR1 MNHEY, CDR2 SVGEGT. CDR3 nucleotide sequence: TGTGCCAGCAGTAGGGCCGGGGTTCTAGAGACCCAGTACTTC. Residues: CASSRAGVLETQYF.

The J gene is TRBJ2-1, the V gene TRBV20-1; TRBD1 matches at 9 bases. V lost 1 base to trimming and J lost 6 bases; unmatched junction nucleotides: 7. This CDR3 has 15 residues. Germline values: CDR1 DFQATT, CDR2 SNEGSKA (reference sequence). CDR3 DNA sequence: TGCAGTGCTAGAGTGGGACAGGGAGTGGGCAATGAGCAGTTCTTC. It specifies CSARVGQGVGNEQFF.

In DNA form, the CDR3 reads TGCAGTGCTACAGAGCTCACAGATACGCAGTATTTT. Amino acid sequence: CSATELTDTQYF. The V gene is TRBV20-1, the J gene TRBJ2-3; D call uncertain. The CDR3 totals 12 residues. Trimming removed 4 bases from V and 2 bases from J, with 7 bases in between. In germline, CDR1 is DFQATT, CDR2 SNEGSKA (reference sequence).

This clonotype was counted only a few times. The V call is TRBV5-6, the J call TRBJ2-7; D uncertain. The CDR3 totals 12 residues. Deletions cut 3 bases from V and 2 bases from J, with 6 bases between. Looked up from germline, CDR1 is SGHDT and CDR2 is YYEEEE. The CDR3 bases are TGTGCCAGCAGCTCGGAGCCCTACGAGCAGTACTTC. Translated, it gives CASSSEPYEQYF.

The chain uses TRBV20-1 and TRBJ1-3; tentatively, D is TRBD1 (6 bases). The germline V and J ends were trimmed by 3 bases and 0 bases, with 9 bases remaining between them. Germline V gene data show CDR1 as DFQATT and CDR2 as SNEGSKA (reference sequence). This CDR3 contains 14 residues. CDR3: CSASGQRSGNTIYF. CDR3 nucleotide sequence: TGCAGTGCTAGCGGACAGCGCTCTGGAAACACCATATATTTT.

The chain uses TRBV5-4 and TRBJ2-2, with TRBD2 matching over 7 bases. V was pared by 7 bases and J by 1 base, with 10 bases of the junction left unmatched. Per the germline V gene, CDR1 is SGHNT and CDR2 is YYREEE (reference sequence). The CDR3 length is 16 residues. Here the CDR3 DNA reads TGTGCCAGCTCTTTCGGGGCGGGGGTGAACACCGGGGAGCTGTTTTTT. As protein: CASSFGAGVNTGELFF. The whole variable domain, remainder taken from reference TRBV5-4 and TRBJ2-2, is ETGVTQSPTHLIKTRGQQVTLRCSSQSGHNTVSWYQQALGQGPQFIFQYYREEENGRGNFPPRFSGLQFPNYSSELNVNALELDDSALYLCASSFGAGVNTGELFFGEGSRLTVL.

This chain connects TRBV7-2 to TRBJ2-7; 12 bases agree with TRBD2. Germline V gene sequence: CDR1 SGHTA, CDR2 FQGNSA. The CDR3 has 15 amino acids. With V trimmed by 3 bases and J by 2 bases, 2 bases remained unmatched. The chain's CDR3 is CASSFLAGGPYEQYF. The CDR3 DNA sequence: TGTGCCAGCAGCTTCCTAGCGGGAGGGCCCTACGAGCAGTACTTC.

This clonotype was detected ten times or more. The chain uses TRBV29-1 and TRBJ2-1, with D perhaps TRBD1 (6 bases). The ends were cut back, 5 bases at V and 2 bases at J, with 10 bases in the middle. Germline V lookup: CDR1 SQVTM, CDR2 ANQGSEA. The CDR3 covers 13 residues. CDR3 loop: CSVRDNPYNEQFF. The CDR3 nucleotides are TGCAGCGTTAGGGACAACCCCTACAATGAGCAGTTCTTC.